Listed below are T cell receptor beta chains from one sample, sequenced in a study of CD8 T cells in Susac syndrome. TCRdb redid the calling of the immunoSEQ multiplex PCR reads with MiXCR, one entry per CDR3 protein. The data show about 210,000 distinct CDR3 sequences, about 94% seen once. The sequencing input was CD4+ T cells from PBMCs. Receptors were obtained from a human donor with Susac syndrome. The CDR3 runs from the conserved cysteine through the conserved F or W. D genes are given only for firm matches. Size values are once, few and many counts, or a class for expanded clones, and some rows have none.

V: TRBV10-3; size: .; J: TRBJ2-7; D: TRBD1; CDR3: CAIKGASSYEQYF; DNA: TGTGCCATCAAGGGGGCCTCGTCCTACGAGCAGTACTTC
V: TRBV5-1; size: .; J: TRBJ1-2; D: .; CDR3: CASSPEFYGYTF; DNA: TGCGCCAGCAGCCCCGAATTCTATGGCTACACCTTC
V: TRBV7-2; size: .; J: TRBJ1-1; D: .; CDR3: CASSLLGMGSGEAFF; DNA: TGTGCCAGCAGCTTATTGGGAATGGGGTCCGGTGAAGCTTTCTTT
V: TRBV11-2; size: .; J: TRBJ2-3; D: .; CDR3: CASSLGGWRPSTDTQYF; DNA: TGTGCCAGCAGCTTAGGAGGTTGGCGCCCTAGCACAGATACGCAGTATTTT
V: TRBV29-1; size: .; J: TRBJ2-5; D: TRBD1; CDR3: CSVVPAPGQEYQETQYF; DNA: TGCAGCGTTGTCCCAGCACCGGGACAGGAGTACCAAGAGACCCAGTACTTC
V: TRBV6-6; size: .; J: TRBJ2-4; D: TRBD1; CDR3: CASSQGTAQYF; DNA: TGTGCCAGCAGCCAAGGGACAGCTCAGTACTTC
V: TRBV6-5; size: .; J: TRBJ2-7; D: .; CDR3: CASSYSAGASYEQYF; DNA: TGTGCCAGCAGTTACTCGGCAGGTGCCTCCTACGAGCAGTACTTC
V: TRBV30; size: .; J: TRBJ2-6; D: TRBD1; CDR3: CAWSVDRGSTGANVLTF; DNA: TGTGCCTGGAGTGTGGACAGGGGCTCTACTGGGGCCAACGTCCTGACTTTC
V: TRBV30; size: .; J: TRBJ1-5; D: TRBD1; CDR3: CAWGTGAHNQPQHF; DNA: TGTGCCTGGGGGACAGGGGCCCACAATCAGCCCCAGCATTTT
V: TRBV21-1; size: once; J: TRBJ2-7; D: .; CDR3: CASSTAGLTIEQYF; DNA: TGTGCCAGCAGCACGGCAGGGTTAACGATCGAGCAGTACTTC
V: TRBV7-2; size: once; J: TRBJ2-1; D: .; CDR3: CASSLSGTQQSNEQFF; DNA: TGTGCCAGCAGCTTGAGTGGGACCCAACAGAGCAATGAGCAGTTCTTC
V: TRBV3-1; size: .; J: TRBJ2-7; D: .; CDR3: CASSQSELGSYEQYF; DNA: TGTGCCAGCAGCCAGTCAGAATTGGGCTCCTACGAGCAGTACTTC
V: TRBV7-8; size: .; J: TRBJ2-2; D: TRBD1; CDR3: CASSLLDRGNTGELFF; DNA: TGTGCCAGCAGCTTATTGGACAGGGGTAACACCGGGGAGCTGTTTTTT
V: TRBV30; size: once; J: TRBJ1-6; D: .; CDR3: CAWTDVQSSPLHF; DNA: TGTGCCTGGACTGACGTGCAATCCTCACCCCTCCACTTT
V: TRBV11-2; size: .; J: TRBJ2-7; D: .; CDR3: CASSPLGREQYF; DNA: TGTGCCAGCAGCCCACTTGGGAGGGAGCAGTACTTC
V: TRBV10-3; size: .; J: TRBJ1-1; D: .; CDR3: CAISEPYGPNTEAFF; DNA: TGTGCCATCAGTGAGCCGTACGGACCGAACACTGAAGCTTTCTTT
V: TRBV28; size: .; J: TRBJ2-5; D: TRBD2; CDR3: CASTAGGGGETQYF; DNA: TGTGCCTCAACAGCGGGGGGAGGCGGAGAGACCCAGTACTTC
V: TRBV9; size: .; J: TRBJ2-7; D: .; CDR3: CASSPNPDSEQYF; DNA: TGTGCCAGCAGCCCAAACCCGGACAGCGAGCAGTACTTC
V: TRBV27; size: .; J: TRBJ1-5; D: .; CDR3: CASSRWDGSNQPQHF; DNA: TGTGCCAGCAGTCGCTGGGACGGTAGCAATCAGCCCCAGCATTTT
V: TRBV12-3/TRBV12-4; size: .; J: TRBJ2-3; D: .; CDR3: CASSLGIPLEADTQYF; DNA: TGTGCCAGCAGTTTGGGCATACCCCTTGAGGCAGATACGCAGTATTTT
V: TRBV19; size: .; J: TRBJ2-2; D: .; CDR3: CASSISGINTGELFF; DNA: TGTGCCAGTAGTATATCCGGTATCAACACCGGGGAGCTGTTTTTT
V: TRBV29-1; size: .; J: TRBJ2-3; D: .; CDR3: CSTPVGSRTDTQYF; DNA: TGCAGCACTCCCGTGGGTTCGCGGACAGATACGCAGTATTTT
V: TRBV5-1; size: .; J: TRBJ1-1; D: TRBD1; CDR3: CASSQDRERNTEAFF; DNA: TGCGCCAGCAGCCAAGACAGGGAACGGAACACTGAAGCTTTCTTT
V: TRBV5-1; size: .; J: TRBJ1-1; D: TRBD1; CDR3: CASSRSTGGNAEAFF; DNA: TGCGCCAGCAGCCGGTCGACAGGGGGCAACGCTGAAGCTTTCTTT
V: TRBV30; size: .; J: TRBJ1-4; D: .; CDR3: CAWRGVTNEKLFF; DNA: TGTGCCTGGAGGGGGGTGACTAATGAAAAACTGTTTTTT
V: TRBV5-1; size: .; J: TRBJ2-3; D: TRBD2; CDR3: CASSLESSGALTQYF; DNA: TGCGCCAGCAGCTTGGAGTCTAGCGGGGCTCTGACGCAGTATTTT
V: TRBV15; size: once; J: TRBJ2-2; D: TRBD1; CDR3: CATSRGTGENTGELFF; DNA: TGTGCCACCAGCCGGGGCACAGGGGAAAACACCGGGGAGCTGTTTTTT
V: TRBV11-2; size: few; J: TRBJ2-7; D: .; CDR3: CASSRVDEQYF; DNA: TGTGCCAGCAGCCGGGTGGACGAGCAGTACTTC
V: TRBV4-3; size: .; J: TRBJ1-1; D: TRBD1; CDR3: CASSRTTGGTEAFF; DNA: TGCGCCAGCAGCCGTACGACAGGGGGCACTGAAGCTTTCTTT
V: TRBV4-3; size: .; J: TRBJ1-2; D: .; CDR3: CASSQDPQEVDYGYTF; DNA: TGCGCCAGCAGCCAAGATCCCCAAGAGGTTGACTATGGCTACACCTTC
V: TRBV4-1; size: .; J: TRBJ1-2; D: TRBD1; CDR3: CASSHLGQGITNGYTF; DNA: TGCGCCAGCAGCCACCTCGGACAGGGCATTACAAATGGCTACACCTTC
V: TRBV7-2; size: .; J: TRBJ2-2; D: .; CDR3: CASSLSVANTGELFF; DNA: TGTGCCAGCAGCTTATCGGTAGCGAACACCGGGGAGCTGTTTTTT
V: TRBV7-6; size: .; J: TRBJ1-1; D: .; CDR3: CASSLYSGPNTEAFF; DNA: TGTGCCAGCAGCTTGTACTCGGGGCCTAACACTGAAGCTTTCTTT
V: TRBV28; size: .; J: TRBJ1-1; D: .; CDR3: CASSLRPANMNTEAFF; DNA: TGTGCCAGCAGTTTAAGGCCAGCCAATATGAACACTGAAGCTTTCTTT
V: TRBV30; size: .; J: TRBJ1-2; D: .; CDR3: CAWSGGGQVHYGYTF; DNA: TGTGCCTGGAGTGGGGGGGGGCAGGTACACTATGGCTACACCTTC
V: TRBV30; size: .; J: TRBJ1-1; D: .; CDR3: CAFGGRLTEAFF; DNA: TGTGCCTTCGGAGGGAGGTTAACTGAAGCTTTCTTT
V: TRBV29-1; size: .; J: TRBJ2-7; D: TRBD1; CDR3: CSARDRGRYEQYF; DNA: TGCAGCGCCAGGGACAGGGGGAGGTACGAGCAGTACTTC
V: TRBV20-1; size: .; J: TRBJ2-7; D: .; CDR3: CSVRDPNYEQYF; DNA: TGCAGTGTTAGGGATCCGAATTACGAGCAGTACTTC
V: TRBV30; size: once; J: TRBJ1-1; D: .; CDR3: CAWSEGESRAFF; DNA: TGTGCCTGGAGTGAAGGAGAGAGTCGAGCTTTCTTT
V: TRBV11-3; size: .; J: TRBJ1-1; D: .; CDR3: CASSGHRVGAEAFF; DNA: TGTGCCAGCAGCGGACACAGGGTAGGAGCTGAAGCTTTCTTT
V: TRBV19; size: .; J: TRBJ1-5; D: TRBD1; CDR3: CASNALDRGRLSQPQHF; DNA: TGTGCCAGTAACGCTTTGGACAGGGGGCGCTTAAGTCAGCCCCAGCATTTT
V: TRBV14; size: .; J: TRBJ2-5; D: TRBD2; CDR3: CASSQGPGLDGETQYF; DNA: TGTGCCAGCAGCCAAGGGCCTGGACTAGACGGAGAGACCCAGTACTTC
V: TRBV20-1; size: .; J: TRBJ2-4; D: .; CDR3: CSARAELNIQYF; DNA: TGCAGTGCTAGAGCGGAATTAAACATTCAGTACTTC
V: TRBV30; size: few; J: TRBJ2-3; D: TRBD1; CDR3: CAWSPGQDTDTQYF; DNA: TGTGCCTGGAGCCCCGGACAGGACACAGATACGCAGTATTTT
V: TRBV7-8; size: .; J: TRBJ1-6; D: .; CDR3: CASRDKGNSPLHF; DNA: TGTGCCAGCCGGGACAAGGGGAATTCACCCCTCCACTTT
V: TRBV2; size: once; J: TRBJ2-3; D: .; CDR3: CASSEADRGGDTQYF; DNA: TGTGCCAGCAGTGAAGCCGACAGAGGGGGGGATACGCAGTATTTT
V: TRBV7-9; size: .; J: TRBJ2-1; D: TRBD2; CDR3: CASSFPGLAGSTSYNEQFF; DNA: TGTGCCAGCAGCTTTCCGGGACTAGCGGGGAGTACCTCCTACAATGAGCAGTTCTTC
V: TRBV7-9; size: .; J: TRBJ1-2; D: .; CDR3: CASRRGEGYYGYTF; DNA: TGTGCCAGCAGACGAGGGGAGGGCTACTATGGCTACACCTTC
V: TRBV20-1; size: few; J: TRBJ2-3; D: TRBD2; CDR3: CSASGGAIDTQYF; DNA: TGCAGTGCTAGCGGGGGGGCCATAGATACGCAGTATTTT
V: TRBV6-2/TRBV6-3; size: .; J: TRBJ2-7; D: TRBD2; CDR3: CASSYSSGGFSSYEQYF; DNA: TGTGCCAGCAGTTACTCTAGCGGGGGTTTTTCATCCTACGAGCAGTACTTC
V: TRBV20-1; size: .; J: TRBJ2-5; D: TRBD2; CDR3: CSARDQRTSGGWETQYF; DNA: TGCAGTGCTAGAGATCAGAGGACTAGCGGGGGCTGGGAGACCCAGTACTTC
V: TRBV10-3; size: .; J: TRBJ1-2; D: TRBD1; CDR3: CAISRQGAESGYTF; DNA: TGTGCCATCAGTCGACAGGGGGCTGAGAGTGGCTACACCTTC
V: TRBV18; size: .; J: TRBJ1-2; D: TRBD1; CDR3: CASSPGQGTVQGYTF; DNA: TGTGCCAGCTCACCGGGACAGGGAACTGTGCAGGGCTACACCTTC
V: TRBV5-6; size: .; J: TRBJ2-5; D: TRBD1; CDR3: CASTTGTGETQYF; DNA: TGTGCCAGCACCACCGGGACAGGAGAGACCCAGTACTTC
V: TRBV25-1; size: .; J: TRBJ2-7; D: TRBD2; CDR3: CASSSQRTSGSYEQYF; DNA: TGTGCCAGCAGTTCTCAGAGGACTAGCGGGTCCTACGAGCAGTACTTC